A single sample gave rise to the 13 T cell receptor beta chains below, sequenced in a study of shared clonotypes between healthy human individuals. Repertoires were generated with immunoSEQ multiplex PCR, while TCRdb's copy carries only in-frame clones and drops some. The sample lists about 990,000 clones; approximately 80% were seen once. Input material: memory CD4+ T cells from PBMCs. Subset in this sample: CD45RA-negative fraction. All receptors come from a man aged 18 to 35 in good health. Some clones in this sample may be carry-over from other donors' samples.

The CDR3 DNA reads as TGTGCCAGCAGCTTTGGACAGGGGATAGAGACCCAGTACTTC. Amino acids: CASSFGQGIETQYF. V and J are TRBV7-9 and TRBJ2-5; 9 positions agree with TRBD1. The junction had 3 bases not matched to a gene; V was cut back by 3 bases and J by 4 bases. Germline CDR1 SEHNR, CDR2 FQNEAQ (reference sequence). CDR3 length equals 14 residues. Together with reference TRBV7-9 and TRBJ2-5, the CDR3 gives the full variable domain: DTGVSQNPRHKITKRGQNVTFRCDPISEHNRLYWYRQTLGQGPEFLTYFQNEAQLEKSRLLSDRFSAERPKGSFSTLEIQRTEQGDSAMYLCASSFGQGIETQYFGPGTRLLVL.

Points on this clone: Within the sample, other DNA sequences also encode this same CDR3. The rearrangement joins TRBV15 to TRBJ2-2, with 7 bases identical to TRBD1. The CDR3 has 13 residues. The J segment lost 0 bases and the V segment lost 8 bases, leaving 0 bases of the junction unmatched. Germline lookup yields CDR1 LNHNV and CDR2 YYDKDF (reference sequence). The CDR3 coding sequence is TGTGCCACCGGGACAGCGAACACCGGGGAGCTGTTTTTT. This codes for CATGTANTGELFF.

The CDR3 spells CASTRDSTNEKLFF. The CDR3 coding sequence is TGTGCCAGCACTAGGGACAGCACTAATGAAAAACTGTTTTTT. The chain is built from TRBV28 and TRBJ1-4; TRBD1 aligns across 7 bases. CDR1 is MDHEN, CDR2 SYDVKM, per germline. With V trimmed by 7 bases and J by 2 bases, 4 bases remained unmatched. The CDR3 is made up of 14 amino acids.

The chain uses TRBV9 and TRBJ2-3; 9 nucleotides align to TRBD2. CDR1 is SGDLS and CDR2 is YYNGEE in the germline V gene. This CDR3 region has 14 residues. Losses at the gene ends were 2 bases for V and 6 bases for J; bases not matched to a gene: 4. For the CDR3, the DNA is TGTGCCAGCAGCGTGCGGGGGGGACAGGATACGCAGTATTTT. Amino acids: CASSVRGGQDTQYF.

The chain has TRBV2 and TRBJ1-2, with D unresolved. The ends were cut back, 2 bases at V and 4 bases at J, with 5 bases in the middle. CDR3 length equals 12 residues. Germline CDR1 SNHLY, CDR2 FYNNEI. CDR3 loop: CASSERLYGYTF. The CDR3 coding sequence is TGTGCCAGCAGTGAACGTCTCTATGGCTACACCTTC.

This chain connects TRBV18 to TRBJ1-2, with TRBD1 matching over 7 bases. CDR3 length: 16 residues. Germline assignment: CDR1 KGHSH and CDR2 LQKENI. J gave up 8 bases and V 0 bases, and 12 bases lay outside the gene matches. In nucleotides, the CDR3 is TGTGCCAGCTCACCACCTCTTACAGGGGCCCCCGGGGGCTACACCTTC. Amino acid sequence: CASSPPLTGAPGGYTF. The variable domain in full, with the rest retrieved from reference TRBV18 and TRBJ1-2, is NAGVMQNPRHLVRRRGQEARLRCSPMKGHSHVYWYRQLPEEGLKFMVYLQKENIIDESGMPKERFSAEFPKEGPSILRIQQVVRGDSAAYFCASSPPLTGAPGGYTFGSGTRLTVV.

The chain joins TRBV5-1 to TRBJ2-3; 10 bases are a match to TRBD2. V was clipped by 3 bases and J by 0 bases; unmatched bases: 1. The V gene's germline CDR1 is SGHRS and CDR2 YFSETQ. The CDR3 length is 15 residues. The CDR3 sequence: CASSSGLASTDTQYF. The DNA of the CDR3 is TGCGCCAGCAGCTCGGGACTAGCGAGCACAGATACGCAGTATTTT.

This clone was detected only a few times. The chain carries TRBV2 and TRBJ2-5; D ambiguous. Per germline, CDR1 SNHLY and CDR2 FYNNEI. V was pared by 6 bases and J by 2 bases, with 7 bases between. CDR3 length: 12 amino acids. Here the CDR3 DNA reads TGTGCCAGCAGGGACGTACAAGAGACCCAGTACTTC. Amino acid sequence: CASRDVQETQYF.

This clone appeared a single time. The chain joins TRBV10-3 to TRBJ1-1; D might be TRBD1 (6 bases). The germline V and J ends were trimmed by 6 bases and 0 bases, with 14 bases remaining between them. The V gene's germline CDR1 is ENHRY and CDR2 SYGVKD. The CDR3 has 15 amino acids. The CDR3 DNA is TGTGCCATCAGCCCGGGACAACTTCTGAACACTGAAGCTTTCTTT. Encoded protein: CAISPGQLLNTEAFF.

This chain's CDR3 is CASSHRNRDYEQYF. CDR3 nucleotides: TGTGCCAGCTCACACCGAAACCGGGACTACGAGCAGTACTTC. V and J are TRBV18 and TRBJ2-7; TRBD2 might be the D (5 bases). CDR3 length: 14 residues. Trimming left V 4 bases short and J 3 bases short, with 13 bases between. CDR1 and CDR2 from the germline V gene are KGHSH and LQKENI. The full variable domain, with the rest looked up from reference TRBV18 and TRBJ2-7, is NAGVMQNPRHLVRRRGQEARLRCSPMKGHSHVYWYRQLPEEGLKFMVYLQKENIIDESGMPKERFSAEFPKEGPSILRIQQVVRGDSAAYFCASSHRNRDYEQYFGPGTRLTVT.

This clone was observed a handful of times. This chain uses TRBV6-6 with TRBJ2-3, with 7 bases lining up with TRBD1. J lost 2 bases, V lost 2 bases, and 7 bases had no gene match. Per the germline V gene, CDR1 is MNHNY and CDR2 is SVGAGI (reference sequence). This CDR3 is built from 16 residues. CDR3 nucleotides: TGTGCCAGCAGTTACGGGGACAGCTATTACACAGATACGCAGTATTTT. Residues: CASSYGDSYYTDTQYF.

This clone occurred a few times. The rearrangement joins TRBV28 to TRBJ1-5; D uncertain. This CDR3 has 17 residues. From germline, CDR1 is MDHEN and CDR2 SYDVKM. V was cut by 2 bases and J by 4 bases, with 18 bases left in between. For the CDR3, the DNA is TGTGCCAGCAGTTTACGGGCAGTGATAGATAGTAATCAGCCCCAGCATTTT. This sequence encodes CASSLRAVIDSNQPQHF.

This clone was counted once. The gene calls are TRBV25-1 and TRBJ1-2; D remains unclear. The CDR3 has 13 residues. Looked up from germline, CDR1 is MGHDK and CDR2 is SYGVNS. DNA for the CDR3: TGTGCATATATGGACGGGAGAAACTATGGCTACACCTTC. The encoded protein is CAYMDGRNYGYTF.